These T cell receptor beta chains were read from a single sample in a study of blood T cell repertoires in COVID-19. The repertoire was sequenced with immunoSEQ multiplex PCR; TCRdb's copy has only in-frame clones and lacks some. This table has more than 75,000 clones, 84% appearing once. Specimen: peripheral blood. The receptor source for this set is a man aged 55 to 70 with acute or convalescent COVID-19. The CDR3 runs from the conserved cysteine through the conserved F or W. The D gene is left open where the match is weak. Where a row states a size, it is once, few, many or the class of an expanded clone; other rows omit it.

>few|TRBJ1-2|TRBV11-2|NA
TGTGCCAGCAGCAGAGGACTGTATCCCGGCTACACCTTC
CASSRGLYPGYTF
>once|TRBJ2-1|TRBV5-1|NA
TGCGCCAGCAGCTTGGGGGCAGAGTACAATGAGCAGTTCTTC
CASSLGAEYNEQFF
>NA|TRBJ1-3|TRBV6-5|NA
TGTGCCAGCAGTTACTCGTACGAGACATCAGGAAACACCATATATTTT
CASSYSYETSGNTIYF
>NA|TRBJ2-5|TRBV20-1|TRBD1
TGCAGTGCTAGTGTCGGGACAGGGCTTATAGAGACCCAGTACTTC
CSASVGTGLIETQYF
>once|TRBJ2-1|TRBV6-5|TRBD1
TGTGCCAGCAGCCGGGACAGGGGCTCCTACAATGAGCAGTTCTTC
CASSRDRGSYNEQFF
>NA|TRBJ1-5|TRBV28|NA
TGTGCCAGCAGTTACAGCATTCATAGCAATCAGCCCCAGCATTTT
CASSYSIHSNQPQHF
>once|TRBJ2-7|TRBV6-5|TRBD1
TGTGCCAGCAGTTACTTACAGGGGGCTCGATACGAGCAGTACTTC
CASSYLQGARYEQYF
>NA|TRBJ1-2|TRBV19|NA
TGTGCCACCCAGGTTAACTATGGCTACACCTTC
CATQVNYGYTF
>NA|TRBJ1-6|TRBV7-7|NA
TGTGCTAGCAGTTACGGACTGTTAAAACTAACGTATAATTCACCCCTCCACTTT
CASSYGLLKLTYNSPLHF
>NA|TRBJ2-5|TRBV5-1|NA
TGCGCCAGCACCTACTTGGGTACAGACCAAGAGACCCAGTACTTC
CASTYLGTDQETQYF
>NA|TRBJ1-4|TRBV30|TRBD1
TGTGCCTGGAGTCGAAGGGGGACAGGGGGCGAAAAACTGTTTTTT
CAWSRRGTGGEKLFF
>NA|TRBJ1-2|TRBV2|TRBD1
TGTGCCAGCAGGGGAACCGGGACAGGGGTTGGCTATGGCTACACCTTC
CASRGTGTGVGYGYTF
>NA|TRBJ1-5|TRBV27|NA
TGTGCCGGTCAACCGGGGATTTTACAAGAACGCAGCAATCAGCCCCAGCATTTT
CAGQPGILQERSNQPQHF
>NA|TRBJ1-5|TRBV6-6|NA
TGTGCCAGCAGCCCGTCCGGGGGGCATCAGCCCCAGCATTTT
CASSPSGGHQPQHF
>once|TRBJ1-2|TRBV5-6|NA
TGTGCCAGCAGCTTGCCGCTTAAGCTACATGGCTACACCTTC
CASSLPLKLHGYTF
>NA|TRBJ1-1|TRBV7-2|TRBD1
TGTGCCAGCAGCTTAGCCGCTATCCGACAGGGGAGAGCTGAAGCTTTCTTT
CASSLAAIRQGRAEAFF
>NA|TRBJ1-6|TRBV21-1|NA
TGTGCCAGCAGCAGCCGGGACAGGGCCCTTTATAATTCACCCCTCCACTTT
CASSSRDRALYNSPLHF
>NA|TRBJ1-1|TRBV7-2|NA
TGTGCCAGCAGCGTCGGTCGAGCCAACACTGAAGCTTTCTTT
CASSVGRANTEAFF
>once|TRBJ2-5|TRBV5-1|TRBD2
TGCGCCAGCAGCGCTAGCGGGGTAGAAGAGACCCAGTACTTC
CASSASGVEETQYF
>NA|TRBJ1-1|TRBV18|NA
TGTGCCAGCTCACCACCGAGACATCAGACAGGAAACACTGAAGCTTTCTTT
CASSPPRHQTGNTEAFF
>NA|TRBJ1-6|TRBV28|NA
TGTGCCAGCAGTAAAACAGAAAATTCACCCCTCCACTTT
CASSKTENSPLHF
>once|TRBJ2-3|TRBV20-1|NA
TGCAGTGCCGCAGGGACAGATACGCAGTATTTT
CSAAGTDTQYF
>NA|TRBJ2-3|TRBV5-5|NA
TGTGCCAGCAGCTTGGGGCCCACAGATACGCAGTATTTT
CASSLGPTDTQYF
>NA|TRBJ2-2|TRBV2|NA
TGTGCCAGCAGCGCCAGGGAGGACACCGGGGAGCTGTTTTTT
CASSAREDTGELFF
>NA|TRBJ2-3|TRBV21-1|NA
TGTGCCAGCAGCAATGTGAGGCAGGGTTGCACAGATACGCAGTATTTT
CASSNVRQGCTDTQYF
>few|TRBJ1-1|TRBV28|NA
TGTGCCAGCAGTTTAAGCCACACTGAAGCTTTCTTT
CASSLSHTEAFF
>NA|TRBJ2-7|TRBV6-5|TRBD1
TGTGCCAGCAGTCGACAGGGGGTCTCCTACGAGCAGTACTTC
CASSRQGVSYEQYF
>NA|TRBJ1-1|TRBV28|NA
TGTGCCAGCAGTATAACAGGGCGGACTGAAGCTTTCTTT
CASSITGRTEAFF
>NA|TRBJ2-5|TRBV4-3|TRBD1
TGCGCCAGCAGCCGCACGAGACAGGTCACCCAGGGGGCCCAGTACTTC
CASSRTRQVTQGAQYF
>NA|TRBJ1-2|TRBV28|NA
TGTGCCAGCAGTTTAACCCTGGGACATTGGACCTTC
CASSLTLGHWTF
>NA|TRBJ1-2|TRBV27|NA
TGTGCCAGCAGTTTTCCGGAAACAGGGTTTTACTATGGCTACACCTTC
CASSFPETGFYYGYTF
>once|TRBJ1-1|TRBV5-1|NA
TGCGCCAGCAGCTTTGTACCGGGACACTTGAACACTGAAGCTTTCTTT
CASSFVPGHLNTEAFF
>NA|TRBJ2-4|TRBV7-9|NA
TGTGCCAGCAGCTTAGCTGAGCGTCTAGCCAAAAACATTCAGTACTTC
CASSLAERLAKNIQYF
>NA|TRBJ1-3|TRBV14|TRBD1
TGTGCCAGCAGCCATCTAACAGGGGAATCTGGAAACACCATATATTTT
CASSHLTGESGNTIYF
>NA|TRBJ2-5|TRBV4-3|TRBD2
TGCGCCAGCAGCCAAGGTAGCGGGGGGGCTGGAGAGACCCAGTACTTC
CASSQGSGGAGETQYF
>few|TRBJ1-5|TRBV18|NA
TGTGCCAGCTCACCCGCCCGGGATCAGCCCCAGCATTTT
CASSPARDQPQHF